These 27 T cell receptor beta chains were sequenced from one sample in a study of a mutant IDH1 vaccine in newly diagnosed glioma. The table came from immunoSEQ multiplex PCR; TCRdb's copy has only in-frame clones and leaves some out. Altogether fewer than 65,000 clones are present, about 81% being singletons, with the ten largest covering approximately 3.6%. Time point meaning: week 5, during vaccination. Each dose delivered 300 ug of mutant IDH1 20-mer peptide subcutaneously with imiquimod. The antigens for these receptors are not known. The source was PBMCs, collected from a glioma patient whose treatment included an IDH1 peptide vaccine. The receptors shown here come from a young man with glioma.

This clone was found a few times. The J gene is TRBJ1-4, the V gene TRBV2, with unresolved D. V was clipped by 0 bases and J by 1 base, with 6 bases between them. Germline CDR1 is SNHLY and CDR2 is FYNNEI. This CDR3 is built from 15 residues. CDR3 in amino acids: CASSEAGKTNEKLFF. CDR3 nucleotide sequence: TGTGCCAGCAGTGAAGCGGGGAAAACTAATGAAAAACTGTTTTTT.

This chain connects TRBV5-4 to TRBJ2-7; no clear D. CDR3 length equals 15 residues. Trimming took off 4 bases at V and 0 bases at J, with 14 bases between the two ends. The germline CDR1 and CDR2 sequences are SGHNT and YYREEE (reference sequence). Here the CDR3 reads CASSPGDPNSYEQYF. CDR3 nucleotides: TGTGCCAGCAGCCCCGGAGACCCCAACTCCTACGAGCAGTACTTC.

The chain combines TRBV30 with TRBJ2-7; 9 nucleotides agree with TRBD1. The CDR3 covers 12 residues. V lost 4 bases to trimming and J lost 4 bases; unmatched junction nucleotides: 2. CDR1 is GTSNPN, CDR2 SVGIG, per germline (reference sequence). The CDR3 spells CAWTDRGYEQYF. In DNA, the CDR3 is TGTGCCTGGACGGACAGGGGATACGAGCAGTACTTC. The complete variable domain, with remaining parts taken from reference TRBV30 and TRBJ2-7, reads SQTIHQWPATLVQPVGSPLSLECTVEGTSNPNLYWYRQAAGRGLQLLFYSVGIGQISSEVPQNLSASRPQDRQFILSSKKLLLSDSGFYLCAWTDRGYEQYFGPGTRLTVT.

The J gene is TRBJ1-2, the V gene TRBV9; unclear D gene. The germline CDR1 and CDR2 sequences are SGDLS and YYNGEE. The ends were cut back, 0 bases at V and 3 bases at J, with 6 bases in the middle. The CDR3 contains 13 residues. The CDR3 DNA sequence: TGTGCCAGCAGCGTAGGGGAGGACTATGGCTACACCTTC. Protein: CASSVGEDYGYTF.

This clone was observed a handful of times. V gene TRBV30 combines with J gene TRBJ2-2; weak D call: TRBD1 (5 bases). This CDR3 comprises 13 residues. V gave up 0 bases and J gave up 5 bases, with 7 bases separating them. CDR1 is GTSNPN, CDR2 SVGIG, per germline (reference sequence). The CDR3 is CAWSVQETGELFF. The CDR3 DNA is TGTGCCTGGAGTGTACAGGAAACCGGGGAGCTGTTTTTT.

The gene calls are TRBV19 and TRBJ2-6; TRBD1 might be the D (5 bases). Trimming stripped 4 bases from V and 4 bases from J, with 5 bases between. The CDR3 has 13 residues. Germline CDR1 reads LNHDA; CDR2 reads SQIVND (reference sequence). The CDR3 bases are TGTGCCAGTAGTAAGGGGGGGGCCAACGTCCTGACTTTC. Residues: CASSKGGANVLTF.

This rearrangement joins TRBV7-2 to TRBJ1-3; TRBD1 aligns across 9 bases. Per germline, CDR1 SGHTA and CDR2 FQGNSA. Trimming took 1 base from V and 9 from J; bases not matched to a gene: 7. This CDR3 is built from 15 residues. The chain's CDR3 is CASSLEGQGTGTIYF. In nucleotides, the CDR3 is TGTGCCAGCAGCTTAGAGGGACAGGGCACGGGCACCATATATTTT.

The CDR3 region has the DNA TGTGCCAGCAGCTTCTGGACGGAAGGGAAACTGTTTTTT. Translated: CASSFWTEGKLFF. V is TRBV5-6 and J is TRBJ1-4; D is unclear. V gave up 2 bases and J gave up 11 bases, with 13 bases separating them. CDR1 is SGHDT and CDR2 is YYEEEE in the germline V gene. The CDR3 sequence is 13 residues long.

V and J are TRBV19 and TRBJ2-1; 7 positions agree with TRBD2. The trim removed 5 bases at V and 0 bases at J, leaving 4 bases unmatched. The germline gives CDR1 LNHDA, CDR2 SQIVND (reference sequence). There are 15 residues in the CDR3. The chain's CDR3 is CASSLGGSSYNEQFF. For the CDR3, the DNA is TGTGCCAGTAGTCTGGGGGGGAGCTCCTACAATGAGCAGTTCTTC.

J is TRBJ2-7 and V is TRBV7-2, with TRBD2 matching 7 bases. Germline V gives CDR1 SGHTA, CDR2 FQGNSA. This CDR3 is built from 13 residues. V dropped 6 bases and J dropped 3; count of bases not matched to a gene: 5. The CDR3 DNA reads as TGTGCCAGCAGAGTAGCGGGTAGCTACGAGCAGTACTTC. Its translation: CASRVAGSYEQYF.

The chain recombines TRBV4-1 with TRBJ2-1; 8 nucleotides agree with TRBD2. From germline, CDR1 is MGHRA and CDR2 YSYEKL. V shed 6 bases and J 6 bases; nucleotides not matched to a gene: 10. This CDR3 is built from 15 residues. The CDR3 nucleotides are TGCGCCAGCAGTCCCGGACGGGGGGGTAGCAATGAGCAGTTCTTC. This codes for CASSPGRGGSNEQFF.

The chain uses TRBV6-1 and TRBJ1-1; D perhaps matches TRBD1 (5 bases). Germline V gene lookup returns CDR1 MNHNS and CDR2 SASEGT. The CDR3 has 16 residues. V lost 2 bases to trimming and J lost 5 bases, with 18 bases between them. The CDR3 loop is CASSEHRLTEGTEAFF. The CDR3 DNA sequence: TGTGCCAGCAGTGAACATCGTCTCACGGAGGGGACTGAAGCTTTCTTT.

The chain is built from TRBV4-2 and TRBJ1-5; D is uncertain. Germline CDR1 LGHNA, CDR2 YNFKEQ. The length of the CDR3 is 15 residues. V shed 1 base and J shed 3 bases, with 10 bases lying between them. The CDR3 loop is CASSQVETLNQPQHF. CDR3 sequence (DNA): TGTGCCAGCAGCCAAGTGGAGACGCTCAATCAGCCCCAGCATTTT.

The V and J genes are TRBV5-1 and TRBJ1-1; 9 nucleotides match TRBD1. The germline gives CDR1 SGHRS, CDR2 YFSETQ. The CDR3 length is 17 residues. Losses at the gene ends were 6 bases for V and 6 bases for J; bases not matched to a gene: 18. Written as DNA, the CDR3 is TGCGCCAGCACCCGGTGGGGGACAGGGAACAGAGTGGCTGAAGCTTTCTTT. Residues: CASTRWGTGNRVAEAFF.

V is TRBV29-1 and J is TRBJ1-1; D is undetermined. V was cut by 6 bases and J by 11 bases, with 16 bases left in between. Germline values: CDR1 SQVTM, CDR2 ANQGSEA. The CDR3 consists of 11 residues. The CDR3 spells CSVHGPTGAFF. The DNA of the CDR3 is TGCAGCGTCCACGGACCCACGGGGGCTTTCTTT.

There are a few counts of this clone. The CDR3 loop is CASSERVRTGNTEAFF. The CDR3 DNA is TGTGCCAGCAGTGAACGGGTCCGGACAGGGAACACTGAAGCTTTCTTT. V gene TRBV2 combines with J gene TRBJ1-1, with 7 nucleotides matching TRBD1. The CDR3 covers 16 residues. Germline CDR1 and CDR2: SNHLY and FYNNEI. J was trimmed by 1 base and V by 2 bases; bases with no gene match: 7. The variable domain in full, completed from reference TRBV2 and TRBJ1-1, reads EPEVTQTPSHQVTQMGQEVILRCVPISNHLYFYWYRQILGQKVEFLVSFYNNEISEKSEIFDDQFSVERPDGSNFTLKIRSTKLEDSAMYFCASSERVRTGNTEAFFGQGTRLTVV.

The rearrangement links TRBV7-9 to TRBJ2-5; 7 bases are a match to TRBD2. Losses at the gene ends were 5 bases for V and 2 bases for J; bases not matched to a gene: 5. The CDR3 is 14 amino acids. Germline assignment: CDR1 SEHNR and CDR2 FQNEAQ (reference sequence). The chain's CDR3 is CASSRGLDQETQYF. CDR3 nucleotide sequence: TGTGCCAGCAGCCGAGGACTAGATCAAGAGACCCAGTACTTC. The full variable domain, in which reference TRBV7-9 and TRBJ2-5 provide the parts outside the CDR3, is DTGVSQNPRHKITKRGQNVTFRCDPISEHNRLYWYRQTLGQGPEFLTYFQNEAQLEKSRLLSDRFSAERPKGSFSTLEIQRTEQGDSAMYLCASSRGLDQETQYFGPGTRLLVL.

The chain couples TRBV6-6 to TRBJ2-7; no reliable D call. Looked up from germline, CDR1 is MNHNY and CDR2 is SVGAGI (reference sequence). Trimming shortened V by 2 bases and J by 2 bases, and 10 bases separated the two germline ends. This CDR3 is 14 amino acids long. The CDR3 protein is CASSYQRATYEQYF. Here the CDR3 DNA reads TGTGCCAGCAGTTACCAAAGGGCCACCTACGAGCAGTACTTC.

The DNA for the CDR3 is TGTGCCAGTAAGGAGGACACGGTTGGGACCGGGGAGCTGTTTTTT. It encodes CASKEDTVGTGELFF. The genes are TRBV19 and TRBJ2-2; D may correspond to TRBD1 or TRBD2 (5 bases each). Trimming took off 7 bases at V and 5 bases at J, with 17 bases between the two ends. Per germline, CDR1 LNHDA and CDR2 SQIVND (reference sequence). The CDR3 runs 15 residues.

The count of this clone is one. The CDR3 here is CASSTTRQPGELFF. The CDR3 region has the DNA TGTGCCAGCAGCACCACCCGACAGCCCGGGGAGCTGTTTTTT. V is TRBV11-1 and J is TRBJ2-2, with TRBD1 as a possible D gene (5 bases). The CDR3 consists of 14 residues. CDR1 is SGHAT, CDR2 FQDESV, per germline (reference sequence). With 5 bases removed from V and 6 bases from J, the gap between germline ends came to 13 bases.

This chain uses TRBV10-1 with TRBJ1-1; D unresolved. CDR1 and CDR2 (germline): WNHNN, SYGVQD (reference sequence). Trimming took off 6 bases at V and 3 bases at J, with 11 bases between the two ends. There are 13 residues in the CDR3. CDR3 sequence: CASRLALYTEAFF. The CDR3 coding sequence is TGCGCCAGCAGGCTGGCGCTCTACACTGAAGCTTTCTTT.

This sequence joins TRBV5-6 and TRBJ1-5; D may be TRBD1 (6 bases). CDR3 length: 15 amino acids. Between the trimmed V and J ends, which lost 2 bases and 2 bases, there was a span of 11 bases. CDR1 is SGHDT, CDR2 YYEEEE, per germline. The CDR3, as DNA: TGTGCCAGCAGCTTAGGGGGGCTAGGCAATCAGCCCCAGCATTTT. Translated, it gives CASSLGGLGNQPQHF. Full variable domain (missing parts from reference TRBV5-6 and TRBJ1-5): DAGVTQSPTHLIKTRGQQVTLRCSPKSGHDTVSWYQQALGQGPQFIFQYYEEEERQRGNFPDRFSGHQFPNYSSELNVNALLLGDSALYLCASSLGGLGNQPQHFGDGTRLSIL.

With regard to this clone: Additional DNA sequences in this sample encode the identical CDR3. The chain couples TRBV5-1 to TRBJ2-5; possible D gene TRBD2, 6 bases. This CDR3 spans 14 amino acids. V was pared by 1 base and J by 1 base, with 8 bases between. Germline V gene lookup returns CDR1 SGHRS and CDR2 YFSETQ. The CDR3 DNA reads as TGCGCCAGCAGCTTGACTAGCCCCCAAGAGACCCAGTACTTC. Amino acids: CASSLTSPQETQYF.

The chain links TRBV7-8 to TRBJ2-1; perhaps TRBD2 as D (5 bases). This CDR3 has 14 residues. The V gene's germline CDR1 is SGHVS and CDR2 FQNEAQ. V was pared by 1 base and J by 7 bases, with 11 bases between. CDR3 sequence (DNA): TGTGCCAGCAGCTTAGAGGGCACGGGAAATGAGCAGTTCTTC. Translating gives CASSLEGTGNEQFF.

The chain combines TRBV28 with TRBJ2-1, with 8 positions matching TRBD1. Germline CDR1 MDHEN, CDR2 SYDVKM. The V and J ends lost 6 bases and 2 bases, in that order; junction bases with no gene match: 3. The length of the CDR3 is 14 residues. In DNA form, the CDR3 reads TGTGCCAGCAGGCCAGGGGGCGCCTACAATGAGCAGTTCTTC. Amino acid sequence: CASRPGGAYNEQFF.

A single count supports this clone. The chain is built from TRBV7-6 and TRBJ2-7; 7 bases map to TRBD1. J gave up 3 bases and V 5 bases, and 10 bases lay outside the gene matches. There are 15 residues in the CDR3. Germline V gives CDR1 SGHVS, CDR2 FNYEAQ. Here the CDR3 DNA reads TGTGCCAGCAGCCCCCCCGGGACAGAGAGCTACGAGCAGTACTTC. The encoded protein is CASSPPGTESYEQYF. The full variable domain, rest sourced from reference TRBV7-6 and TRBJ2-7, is GAGVSQSPRYKVTKRGQDVALRCDPISGHVSLYWYRQALGQGPEFLTYFNYEAQQDKSGLPNDRFSAERPEGSISTLTIQRTEQRDSAMYRCASSPPGTESYEQYFGPGTRLTVT.

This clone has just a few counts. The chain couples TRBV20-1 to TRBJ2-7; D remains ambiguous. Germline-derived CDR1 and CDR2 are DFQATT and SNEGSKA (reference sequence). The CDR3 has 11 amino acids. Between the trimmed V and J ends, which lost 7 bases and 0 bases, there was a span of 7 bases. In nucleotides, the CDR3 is TGCAGTGTCCAGATCTCCTACGAGCAGTACTTC. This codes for CSVQISYEQYF.